Below are 22 T cell receptor beta chains sequenced from a single sample in a study of T cell responses to AZD1222 COVID-19 vaccine. The protocol was immunoSEQ multiplex PCR, while the TCRdb copy is restricted to in-frame clones and leaves out a portion. The sample yields tens of thousands of clones, about 92% seen once. This material consisted of peripheral blood, taken 28 days after the second AZD1222 dose. Every receptor here comes from an adult who received the AZD1222 COVID-19 vaccine.

The table lists this clone with a count of one. The rearrangement uses TRBV10-3 and TRBJ1-6; TRBD1 agrees at 8 bases. CDR3 length: 13 amino acids. Trimming removed 7 bases from V and 7 bases from J; junction bases left unmatched: 3. Germline V gives CDR1 ENHRY, CDR2 SYGVKD. CDR3 bases: TGTGCCATCAAGGACAGGGTAAATTCACCCCTCCACTTT. The encoded protein is CAIKDRVNSPLHF.

The chain is built from TRBV5-1 and TRBJ1-4; TRBD1 agrees at 8 bases. The CDR3 length is 17 residues. Germline V lookup: CDR1 SGHRS, CDR2 YFSETQ. The ends lost 0 bases at V and 5 bases at J; junction bases unmatched: 9. This CDR3 is CASSLGSGGKRNEKLFF. In DNA, the CDR3 is TGCGCCAGCAGCTTGGGGTCAGGGGGCAAAAGAAATGAAAAACTGTTTTTT.

The gene calls are TRBV4-1 and TRBJ1-3; 9 nucleotides match TRBD1. CDR3 length: 17 amino acids. Germline CDR1 MGHRA, CDR2 YSYEKL. Trimming removed 2 bases from V and 0 bases from J; junction bases left unmatched: 5. The CDR3 here is CASSQHRGQYSGNTIYF. The CDR3 region has the DNA TGCGCCAGCAGCCAACACAGGGGGCAATACTCTGGAAACACCATATATTTT.

This clone has a single count. The chain uses TRBV6-5 and TRBJ1-1; 7 nucleotides agree with TRBD1. Germline CDR1 and CDR2: MNHEY and SVGAGI. V shed 6 bases, J shed 1 base, and the junction held 5 bases outside the gene matches. CDR3 length: 14 amino acids. The CDR3 spells CASRIGGPNTEAFF. DNA of the CDR3: TGTGCCAGCAGAATAGGGGGCCCGAACACTGAAGCTTTCTTT.

The chain employs TRBV27 and TRBJ2-5; 8 nucleotides match TRBD1. Germline CDR1 MNHEY, CDR2 SMNVEV (reference sequence). The ends lost 4 bases at V and 1 base at J; junction bases unmatched: 2. The CDR3 is 14 amino acids. Here the CDR3 DNA reads TGTGCCAGCAGTTCGGGACAGGTCCAAGAGACCCAGTACTTC. Translating it yields CASSSGQVQETQYF.

The rearrangement uses TRBV7-9 and TRBJ1-2; no clear D gene. V dropped 3 bases and J dropped 1 base, with 12 bases sitting between them. This CDR3 comprises 15 residues. CDR1 and CDR2 (germline): SEHNR, FQNEAQ (reference sequence). The chain's CDR3 is CASSLSWAGNYGYTF. The CDR3 nucleotides are TGTGCCAGCAGCTTGTCTTGGGCCGGTAACTATGGCTACACCTTC.

As DNA, the CDR3 is TGTGCCAGCAGTGAAGCTCATGGACAGGGCGGGGAGACCCAGTACTTC. It yields the protein CASSEAHGQGGETQYF. This sequence joins TRBV6-1 and TRBJ2-5, with 8 bases lining up with TRBD1. Germline values: CDR1 MNHNS, CDR2 SASEGT. V shed 0 bases and J 5 bases; nucleotides not matched to a gene: 8. The CDR3 spans 16 residues.

The chain couples TRBV10-2 to TRBJ2-3; TRBD1 matches at 9 bases. Per the germline V gene, CDR1 is WSHSY and CDR2 is SAAADI. V gave up 6 bases and J gave up 8 bases; unmatched junction bases: 12. This CDR3 has 15 residues. The CDR3 spells CASSYGTGYYGTQYF. DNA of the CDR3: TGCGCCAGCAGCTACGGGACAGGGTATTATGGTACGCAGTATTTT.

The chain couples TRBV7-8 to TRBJ2-1; D call uncertain. Trimming left V 4 bases short and J 5 bases short, with 18 bases between. The CDR3 spans 16 residues. Germline CDR1 reads SGHVS; CDR2 reads FQNEAQ. The CDR3 bases are TGTGCCAGCAGCTCACTTCCACCGGGTCAAGACAATGAGCAGTTCTTC. Residues: CASSSLPPGQDNEQFF.

CDR3 in amino acids: CASSYITGRSYEQYF. In nucleotides, the CDR3 is TGTGCCAGCAGTTACATCACAGGGCGCTCCTACGAGCAGTACTTC. The chain is built from TRBV6-2 or TRBV6-3 and TRBJ2-7; possibly TRBD1 for D (6 bases). The CDR3 is made up of 15 amino acids. Germline CDR1 MNHEY, CDR2 SVGEGT. V lost 2 bases to trimming and J lost 0 bases, with 11 bases between them.

V usage is TRBV13 and J usage is TRBJ1-1; D possibly corresponds to TRBD1 (5 bases). Germline CDR1 is PRHDT and CDR2 is FYEKMQ (reference sequence). V gave up 5 bases and J gave up 5 bases, with 9 bases separating them. This CDR3 has 12 residues. The CDR3 sequence is CASSGSGTEAFF. As DNA, the CDR3 is TGTGCCAGCAGCGGATCAGGGACTGAAGCTTTCTTT.

The CDR3 DNA reads as TGTGCCAGCATGTTGACGGGGGCCGCCCCTTATCAGCCCCAGCATTTT. Translated, it gives CASMLTGAAPYQPQHF. The J gene is TRBJ1-5, the V gene TRBV27; weak D call: TRBD1 (6 bases). The CDR3 sequence is 16 residues long. V dropped 7 bases and J dropped 5 bases, with 21 bases sitting between them. Germline V gene data show CDR1 as MNHEY and CDR2 as SMNVEV (reference sequence).

The chain uses TRBV24-1 and TRBJ1-1; 8 bases are a match to TRBD1. V lost 7 bases to trimming and J lost 9 bases; unmatched junction nucleotides: 6. This CDR3 is 12 amino acids long. The germline V gene encodes CDR1 KGHDR and CDR2 SFDVKD. The CDR3 region has the DNA TGTGCCACCAGCGGAGGGACAGGAAAAGCTTTCTTT. Its translation: CATSGGTGKAFF.

This chain joins TRBV6-1 and TRBJ2-5, with 8 bases fitting TRBD2. V gave up 3 bases and J gave up 2 bases; unmatched junction bases: 8. The length of the CDR3 is 16 residues. Germline V lookup: CDR1 MNHNS, CDR2 SASEGT. DNA of the CDR3: TGTGCCAGCAGTGACTGGGGGACTAGGATACAAGAGACCCAGTACTTC. The encoded protein is CASSDWGTRIQETQYF.

The chain recombines TRBV9 with TRBJ1-6; 10 positions agree with TRBD1. The V gene's germline CDR1 is SGDLS and CDR2 YYNGEE. V was pared by 0 bases and J by 10 bases, with 4 bases of the junction left unmatched. The CDR3 is 15 residues long. DNA of the CDR3: TGTGCCAGCAGCGTAGACGGGACAGGGGCCTCACCCCTCCACTTT. As protein: CASSVDGTGASPLHF.

This rearrangement joins TRBV7-9 to TRBJ1-2; weak D call: TRBD1 (6 bases). Trimming left V 2 bases short and J 4 bases short, with 11 bases between. Germline V gives CDR1 SEHNR, CDR2 FQNEAQ (reference sequence). The CDR3 sequence is 14 residues long. CDR3 loop: CASSLTGRSYGYTF. The CDR3 nucleotides read TGTGCCAGCAGCTTAACAGGGAGGAGCTATGGCTACACCTTC.

The chain combines TRBV10-1 with TRBJ1-4; D not resolved. Germline V gene lookup returns CDR1 WNHNN and CDR2 SYGVQD (reference sequence). The V end lost 10 bases, the J end lost 4 bases, and 13 bases lay between the germline ends. This CDR3 is built from 13 residues. The CDR3 DNA sequence: TGCGCCAACCGGAGAGAGATTAATGAAAAACTGTTTTTT. Its translation is CANRREINEKLFF.

This chain connects TRBV18 to TRBJ1-4; 8 bases are shared with TRBD1. This CDR3 spans 15 amino acids. The germline gives CDR1 KGHSH, CDR2 LQKENI. V lost 2 bases, J lost 3 bases, and 2 bases stayed unmatched. The CDR3 DNA sequence: TGTGCCAGCTCACCAGGACAGGGCCCTAATGAAAAACTGTTTTTT. Its translation: CASSPGQGPNEKLFF.

The chain combines TRBV9 with TRBJ1-5, with D perhaps matching TRBD1 (6 bases). V lost 3 bases to trimming and J lost 3 bases, with 13 bases between them. From germline, CDR1 is SGDLS and CDR2 YYNGEE. This CDR3 is 15 amino acids long. Written as DNA, the CDR3 is TGTGCCAGCAGCGCCGCAGGGGCAGTCAATCAGCCCCAGCATTTT. Translation gives CASSAAGAVNQPQHF. The variable domain in full, with the rest retrieved from reference TRBV9 and TRBJ1-5, is DSGVTQTPKHLITATGQRVTLRCSPRSGDLSVYWYQQSLDQGLQFLIQYYNGEERAKGNILERFSAQQFPDLHSELNLSSLELGDSALYFCASSAAGAVNQPQHFGDGTRLSIL.

This chain connects TRBV20-1 to TRBJ2-3; D perhaps matches TRBD2 (5 bases). Trimming stripped 3 bases from V and 2 bases from J, with 12 bases between. CDR1 DFQATT and CDR2 SNEGSKA come from the germline V gene (reference sequence). The CDR3 length is 14 residues. The CDR3 bases are TGCAGTGCTAGTTTCCGGGGAAACACAGATACGCAGTATTTT. Its translation: CSASFRGNTDTQYF.

V usage is TRBV12-3 or TRBV12-4 and J usage is TRBJ2-7; no clear D gene. V gave up 4 bases and J gave up 2 bases, with 9 bases separating them. The CDR3 contains 13 residues. DNA for the CDR3: TGTGCCAGCAGTTCCACCGCGACCTACGAGCAGTACTTC. Translated, it gives CASSSTATYEQYF.

V is TRBV5-4 and J is TRBJ2-7; 11 bases agree with TRBD2. The V segment lost 5 bases and the J segment 3 bases; nucleotides outside the gene matches: 16. CDR3 length: 18 residues. Germline lookup yields CDR1 SGHNT and CDR2 YYREEE (reference sequence). The CDR3 DNA sequence: TGTGCCAGCAGATTGATGGCTAGCGGGGGGCCGGGGGGCTACGAGCAGTACTTC. It encodes CASRLMASGGPGGYEQYF.